This TCR beta chain was sequenced during a study of CD8 T cells in Susac syndrome. Reverse transcription of roughly 0.45 to 1 ug RNA used random hexamers. MiXCR was run by TCRdb on the immunoSEQ multiplex PCR reads, yielding one entry per CDR3 protein. The repertoire consists of some 180,000 distinct CDR3 sequences, with roughly 94% occurring once and the leading ten covering 0.1%. The sequenced target, TCR beta, came from blood CD8+ and CD4+ T cells. Healthy donors formed controls matched for age and sex. Negative magnetic isolation gave CD8+ and CD4+ cells; FACS enriched CD8+ TEMRA. Trimming shortened V by 6 bases and J by 2 bases, and 10 bases separated the two germline ends. The CDR3 spans 13 residues.

The sequenced sample consisted of CD4+ T cells from PBMCs. The chain carries TRBV12-3 or TRBV12-4 and TRBJ2-5; either TRBD1 or TRBD2 may fit D (5 bases each). This TCR was sampled from a human donor in good health. CDR3 region: CASSLGTQETQYF. The CDR3 DNA follows: TGTGCCAGCAGCCTCGGGACGCAAGAGACCCAGTACTTC.